What follows are 6 T cell receptor beta chains derived from one specimen sequenced in a study of patients and donors after allogeneic stem cell transplantation. TCRdb fed the RT-PCR reads into MiXCR, producing one record per CDR3 protein. The sample holds roughly 880,000 distinct CDR3 sequences; 18% are singletons and the top ten take roughly 6%. Source material: blood, either unsorted or a sorted T cell fraction (not recorded which). The source of these receptors is a human donor who was either an allogeneic HSCT recipient or a stem cell or donor lymphocyte infusion donor (not recorded which). It is not recorded whose cells these are; they may come from a transplant donor.

This clonotype occurred many times. The rearrangement joins TRBV9 to TRBJ2-3; D possibly uses TRBD1 or TRBD2 (5 bases each). Germline V lookup: CDR1 SGDLS, CDR2 YYNGEE. The CDR3 extends over 14 amino acids. The V and J ends lost 7 bases and 3 bases respectively, with 15 bases between them. The CDR3 DNA follows: TGTGCCAGCGCTCCCCTAGGGGAGACAGATACGCAGTATTTT. Residues: CASAPLGETDTQYF.

As for this clonotype: Because the CDR3 is missing its conserved closing phenylalanine or tryptophan, this is likely a read error. V gene TRBV20-1 combines with J gene TRBJ1-1; D perhaps matches TRBD1 (5 bases). The V gene lost 8 bases and the J gene lost 4 bases, with 17 bases spanning the gap. Germline CDR1 is DFQATT and CDR2 is SNEGSKA (reference sequence). The CDR3 loop spans 13 amino acids. The CDR3 sequence: CSPWQGGGTEAFY. Written as DNA, the CDR3 is TGCAGTCCATGGCAGGGCGGGGGCACTGAAGCTTTCTAT.

V and J are TRBV12-3 or TRBV12-4 and TRBJ2-7; D gene uncertain. CDR3 length: 12 residues. V was trimmed by 4 bases and J by 3 bases, leaving 7 bases between them. CDR3 loop: CASSSIHYEQYF. The CDR3 DNA reads TGTGCCAGCAGTTCGATACACTACGAGCAGTACTTC.

This clonotype turned up a few times. V gene TRBV20-1 combines with J gene TRBJ1-5; D call uncertain. This CDR3 has 14 residues. Germline V gene lookup returns CDR1 DFQATT and CDR2 SNEGSKA (reference sequence). V dropped 3 bases and J dropped 0 bases, with 9 bases sitting between them. CDR3 residues: CSARFDYSNQPQHF. The CDR3 DNA is TGCAGTGCTAGGTTTGATTATAGCAATCAGCCCCAGCATTTT.

This chain uses TRBV20-1 with TRBJ2-7; TRBD2 matches 11 bases. The CDR3 has 15 residues. In germline, CDR1 is DFQATT, CDR2 SNEGSKA (reference sequence). V was clipped by 0 bases and J by 2 bases; unmatched bases: 3. CDR3 DNA sequence: TGCAGTGCTAGAGAACTAGCGGGGGAAACCTACGAGCAGTACTTC. This translates into CSARELAGETYEQYF.

The chain carries TRBV7-2 and TRBJ1-2; TRBD1 matches at 7 bases. The CDR3 spans 15 residues. J was trimmed by 8 bases and V by 4 bases; bases with no gene match: 13. CDR1 and CDR2 (germline): SGHTA, FQGNSA. The CDR3 protein is CASSWRDRGLWGYTF. The CDR3 DNA reads TGTGCCAGCAGCTGGAGGGACAGAGGCCTATGGGGCTACACCTTC.